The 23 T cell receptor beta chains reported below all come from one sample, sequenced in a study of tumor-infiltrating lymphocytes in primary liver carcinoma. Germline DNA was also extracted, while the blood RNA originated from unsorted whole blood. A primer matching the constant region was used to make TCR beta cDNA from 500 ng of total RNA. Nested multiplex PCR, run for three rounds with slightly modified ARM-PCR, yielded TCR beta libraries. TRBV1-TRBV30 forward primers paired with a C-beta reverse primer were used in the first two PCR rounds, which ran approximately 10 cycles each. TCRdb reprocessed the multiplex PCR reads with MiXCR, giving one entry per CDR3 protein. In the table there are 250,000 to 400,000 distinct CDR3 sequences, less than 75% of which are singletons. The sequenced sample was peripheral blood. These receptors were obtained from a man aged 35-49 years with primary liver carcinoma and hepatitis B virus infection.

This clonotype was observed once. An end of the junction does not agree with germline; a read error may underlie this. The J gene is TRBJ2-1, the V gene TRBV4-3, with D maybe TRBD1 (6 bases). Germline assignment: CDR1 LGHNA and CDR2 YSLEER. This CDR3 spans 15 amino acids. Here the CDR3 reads CTSSLGQWINNEQFF. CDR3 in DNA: TGCACCAGCAGCCTAGGACAGTGGATTAACAATGAGCAGTTCTTC.

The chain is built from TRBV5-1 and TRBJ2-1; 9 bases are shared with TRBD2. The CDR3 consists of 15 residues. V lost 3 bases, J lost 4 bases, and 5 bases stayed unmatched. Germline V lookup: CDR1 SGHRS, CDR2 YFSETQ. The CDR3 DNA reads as TGCGCCAGCAGCTATAGTAGCGGGGGTTACAATGAGCAGTTCTTC. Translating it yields CASSYSSGGYNEQFF.

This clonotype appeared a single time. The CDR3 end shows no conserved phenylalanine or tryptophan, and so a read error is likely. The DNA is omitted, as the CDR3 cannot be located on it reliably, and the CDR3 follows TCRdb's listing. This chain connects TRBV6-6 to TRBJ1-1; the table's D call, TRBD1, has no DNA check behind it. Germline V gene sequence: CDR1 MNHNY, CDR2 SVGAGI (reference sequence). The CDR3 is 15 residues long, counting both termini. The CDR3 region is CASSYHGGQGTEAFS.

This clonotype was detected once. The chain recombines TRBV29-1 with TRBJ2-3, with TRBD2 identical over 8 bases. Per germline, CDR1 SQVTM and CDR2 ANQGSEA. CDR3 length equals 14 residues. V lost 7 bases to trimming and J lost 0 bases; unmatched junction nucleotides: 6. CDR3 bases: TGCAGCGCCGAAACGGGAGGGAGCACAGATACGCAGTATTTT. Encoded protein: CSAETGGSTDTQYF.

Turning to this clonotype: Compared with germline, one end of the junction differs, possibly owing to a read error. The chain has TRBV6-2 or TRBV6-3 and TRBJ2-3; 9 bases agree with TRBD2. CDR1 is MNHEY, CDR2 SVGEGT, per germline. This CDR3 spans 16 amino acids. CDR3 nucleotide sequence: TGTACCAGCAGTTACTCGAGGCGGGAGGGCCTAGATACGCAATATTTT. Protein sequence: CTSSYSRREGLDTQYF.

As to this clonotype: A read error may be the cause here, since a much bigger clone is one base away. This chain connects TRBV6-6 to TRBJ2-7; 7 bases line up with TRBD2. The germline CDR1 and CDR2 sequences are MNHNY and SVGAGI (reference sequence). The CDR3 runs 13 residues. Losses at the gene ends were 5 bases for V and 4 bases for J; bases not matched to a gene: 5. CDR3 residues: CASSPGRVYEQYF. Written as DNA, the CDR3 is TGTGCCAGCAGTCCAGGGAGGGTGTACGAGCAGTACTTC.

The CDR3 reads CASSLEHQDYGYTF. CDR3 sequence (DNA): TGCGCCAGCAGCTTGGAACACCAAGACTATGGCTACACCTTC. This chain uses TRBV5-1 with TRBJ1-2; D uncertain. CDR1 is SGHRS and CDR2 is YFSETQ in the germline V gene. Trimming cost V 0 bases and J 3 bases, with 9 bases left between them. CDR3 length: 14 residues.

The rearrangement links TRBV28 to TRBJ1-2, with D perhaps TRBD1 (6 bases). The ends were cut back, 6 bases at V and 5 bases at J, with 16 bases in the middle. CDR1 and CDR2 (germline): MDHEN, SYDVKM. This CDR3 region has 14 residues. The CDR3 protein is CASSPRRGFYGYTF. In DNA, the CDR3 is TGTGCCAGCAGCCCCCGTAGGGGGTTTTATGGCTACACCTTC.

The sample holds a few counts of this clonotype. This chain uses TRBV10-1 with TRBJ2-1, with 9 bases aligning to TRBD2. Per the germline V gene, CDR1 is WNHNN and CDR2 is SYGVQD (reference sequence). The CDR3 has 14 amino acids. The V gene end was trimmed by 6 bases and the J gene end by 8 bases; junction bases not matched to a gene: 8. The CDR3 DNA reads TGCGCCAGCAGCGCGGGAGGGCCCTTAGATGAGCAGTTCTTC. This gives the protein CASSAGGPLDEQFF.

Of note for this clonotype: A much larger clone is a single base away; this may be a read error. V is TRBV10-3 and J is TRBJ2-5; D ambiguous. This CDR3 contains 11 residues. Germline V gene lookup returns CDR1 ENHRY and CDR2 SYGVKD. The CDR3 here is CALSDRETQYF. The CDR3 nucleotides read TGTGCCCTCAGTGACCGGGAGACCCAGTACTTC.

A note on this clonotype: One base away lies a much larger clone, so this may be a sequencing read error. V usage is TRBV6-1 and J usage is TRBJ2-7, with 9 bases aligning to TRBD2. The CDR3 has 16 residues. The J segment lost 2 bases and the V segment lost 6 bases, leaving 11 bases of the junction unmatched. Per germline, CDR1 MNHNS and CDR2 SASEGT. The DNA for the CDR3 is TGTGCCAGCAGGATGGATAGCGGGAGAGGAACCTACGAGCAGTACTTC. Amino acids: CASRMDSGRGTYEQYF.

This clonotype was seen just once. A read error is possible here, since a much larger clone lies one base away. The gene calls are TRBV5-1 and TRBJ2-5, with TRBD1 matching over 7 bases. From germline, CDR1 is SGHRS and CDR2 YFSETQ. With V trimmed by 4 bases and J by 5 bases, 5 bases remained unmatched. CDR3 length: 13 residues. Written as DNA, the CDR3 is TGCGCCAGCAGCCCGACAGGGTCGGAGACCCAGTACTTC. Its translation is CASSPTGSETQYF.

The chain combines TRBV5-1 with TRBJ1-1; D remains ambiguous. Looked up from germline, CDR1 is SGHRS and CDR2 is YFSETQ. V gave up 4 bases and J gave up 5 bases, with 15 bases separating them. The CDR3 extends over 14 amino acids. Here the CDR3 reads CASSPGRVSTEAFF. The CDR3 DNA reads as TGCGCCAGCAGCCCGGGAAGAGTCTCTACTGAAGCTTTCTTT.

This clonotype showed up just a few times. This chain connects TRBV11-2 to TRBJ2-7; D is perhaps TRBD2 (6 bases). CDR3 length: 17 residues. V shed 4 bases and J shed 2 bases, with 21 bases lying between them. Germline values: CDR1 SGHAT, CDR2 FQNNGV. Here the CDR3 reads CASSSGRIVGDPYEQYF. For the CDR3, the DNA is TGTGCCAGCAGCTCGGGGAGGATCGTGGGAGACCCCTACGAGCAGTACTTC.

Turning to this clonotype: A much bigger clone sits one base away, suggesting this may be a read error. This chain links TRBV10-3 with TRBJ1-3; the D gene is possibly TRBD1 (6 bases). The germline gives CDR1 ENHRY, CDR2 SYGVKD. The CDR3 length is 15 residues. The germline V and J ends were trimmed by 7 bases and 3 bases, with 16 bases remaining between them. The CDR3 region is CAINENGGHGNTIYF. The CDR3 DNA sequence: TGTGCCATCAACGAGAATGGGGGGCATGGAAACACCATATATTTT.

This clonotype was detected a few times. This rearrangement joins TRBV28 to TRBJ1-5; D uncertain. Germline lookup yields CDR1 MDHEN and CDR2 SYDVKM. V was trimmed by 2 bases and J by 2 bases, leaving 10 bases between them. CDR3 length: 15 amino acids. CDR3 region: CASSLRGRGNQPQHF. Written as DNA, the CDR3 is TGTGCCAGCAGTTTACGGGGTCGGGGCAATCAGCCCCAGCATTTT.

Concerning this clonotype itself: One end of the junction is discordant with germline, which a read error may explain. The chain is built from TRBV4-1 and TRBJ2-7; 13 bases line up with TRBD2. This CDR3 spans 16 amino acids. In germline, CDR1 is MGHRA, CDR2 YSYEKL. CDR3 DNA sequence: TGCACCAGCAGCCACCCCGGACTAGCGGGAGTCGGCGAGCAGCACTTC. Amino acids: CTSSHPGLAGVGEQHF.

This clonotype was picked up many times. The CDR3 nucleotides are TGTGCCAGCAGCCAATCGGGAGGAAACATTCAGTACTTC. Translation: CASSQSGGNIQYF. V is TRBV4-2 and J is TRBJ2-4, with 7 bases matching TRBD2. Looked up from germline, CDR1 is LGHNA and CDR2 is YNFKEQ. The CDR3 has 13 residues. V trimming: 2 bases; J trimming: 6 bases; junction bases outside the gene matches: 1.

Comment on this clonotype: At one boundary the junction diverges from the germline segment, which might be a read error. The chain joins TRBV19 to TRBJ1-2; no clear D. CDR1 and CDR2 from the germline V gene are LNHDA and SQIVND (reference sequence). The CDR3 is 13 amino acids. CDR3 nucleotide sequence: TGTACCAGTAGGCCCGGGATCCGGTATGGCTACACCTTC. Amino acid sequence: CTSRPGIRYGYTF.

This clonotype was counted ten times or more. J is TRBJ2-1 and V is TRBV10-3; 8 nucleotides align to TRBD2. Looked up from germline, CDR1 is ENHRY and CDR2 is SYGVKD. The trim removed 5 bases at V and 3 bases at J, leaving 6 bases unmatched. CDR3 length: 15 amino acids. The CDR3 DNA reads TGTGCCATCAGTCCGGGGGGGACCCTCTACAATGAGCAGTTCTTC. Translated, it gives CAISPGGTLYNEQFF.

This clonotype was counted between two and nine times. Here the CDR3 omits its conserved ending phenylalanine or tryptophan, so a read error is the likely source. The CDR3 DNA reads TGTGCCAGCAGTGAAGGCGGTAGGGGAACTGAAGCTTTCTCT. Translated, it gives CASSEGGRGTEAFS. The V call is TRBV2, the J call TRBJ1-1; D might be TRBD1 (5 bases). Per germline, CDR1 SNHLY and CDR2 FYNNEI. This CDR3 comprises 14 residues. Trimming stripped 1 base from V and 5 bases from J, with 11 bases between.

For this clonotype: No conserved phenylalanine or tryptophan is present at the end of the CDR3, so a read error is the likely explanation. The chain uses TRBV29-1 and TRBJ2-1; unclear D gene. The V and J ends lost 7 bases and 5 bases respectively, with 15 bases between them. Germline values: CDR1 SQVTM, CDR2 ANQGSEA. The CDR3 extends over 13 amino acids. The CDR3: CSAESGTNNEQFL. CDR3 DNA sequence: TGCAGCGCGGAGTCGGGCACTAACAATGAGCAGTTCCTC.

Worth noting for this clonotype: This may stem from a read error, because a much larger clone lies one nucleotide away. The CDR3 reads CAVRLAGPQEAQYF. CDR3 bases: TGTGCCGTCCGCCTAGCGGGCCCCCAAGAGGCCCAGTACTTC. The chain recombines TRBV6-1 with TRBJ2-5, with 8 bases lining up with TRBD2. The CDR3 runs to 14 residues. CDR1 is MNHNS and CDR2 is SASEGT in the germline V gene.